Below are 3 T cell receptor beta chains sequenced from a single sample in a study of identical twins. TCRdb recomputed calls from the 5' RACE reads with MiXCR, one row per CDR3 protein. The table includes over 550,000 distinct CDR3 sequences, around 7.4% detected once. The same sample was also used in a study of yellow fever vaccine responses in identical twins.

Sequences were obtained from PBMCs. These receptors came from a woman aged 18-30 years in good health.

The gene calls are TRBV27 and TRBJ1-1; weak D call: TRBD1 (5 bases). The V end lost 0 bases, the J end lost 5 bases, and 13 bases lay between the germline ends. The CDR3 runs to 15 residues. From germline, CDR1 is MNHEY and CDR2 SMNVEV (reference sequence). The CDR3 DNA is TGTGCCAGCAGTTTATCCCCCGGGACCGAGACTGAAGCTTTCTTT. Its translation is CASSLSPGTETEAFF.

The chain carries TRBV7-8 and TRBJ2-7; D is ambiguous. The CDR3 has 14 amino acids. CDR1 is SGHVS and CDR2 is FQNEAQ in the germline V gene. Between the trimmed V and J ends, which lost 5 bases and 6 bases, there was a span of 17 bases. The CDR3 DNA is TGTGCCAGCAGCCGAACGATAGCCCAGACCGAGCAGTACGTC. The encoded protein is CASSRTIAQTEQYV.

The J gene is TRBJ1-4, the V gene TRBV5-5; TRBD1 agrees at 8 bases. CDR1 and CDR2 (germline): SGHKS, YYEKEE (reference sequence). The ends lost 4 bases at V and 7 bases at J; junction bases unmatched: 9. CDR3 length equals 15 residues. For the CDR3, the DNA is TGTGCCAGCAGCGCCCCAGGGGGCGGAATTGAAAAACTGTTTTTT. As protein: CASSAPGGGIEKLFF.